A selection of T cell receptor beta chains follows, all from one sample in a study of cytomegalovirus exposure and HLA in healthy donors. Using immunoSEQ multiplex PCR, the repertoire was profiled, and TCRdb retains in-frame clones only, with some absent. The sample shows 200,000 or so clones, approximately 82% of them seen only once. What was sequenced was PBMCs. The source is a woman under 30 in good health and CMV-seropositive. Both conserved end residues are trimmed from each CDR3. Each record gives: V gene, J gene, clone size, CDR3 length, CDR3 protein. Clone size, where shown, is once, few, many, or a class for clones that have expanded.

>TRBV7-9|TRBJ1-5|.|13
ASSSGQGANQPQH
>TRBV6-1|TRBJ1-2|few|12
ASSPGAGARGYT
>TRBV4-1|TRBJ1-1|.|14
ASRRTGGQRNTEAF
>TRBV4-3|TRBJ2-3|.|17
ASSQGPRASGGATGTQY
>TRBV10-3|TRBJ1-1|.|11
AISTTSGTEAF
>TRBV10-2|TRBJ1-6|.|13
ASSPGGDDNSPLH
>TRBV9|TRBJ1-4|.|12
ASSVRAGGEKLF
>TRBV10-3|TRBJ2-5|.|12
AIRGSGRTETQY
>TRBV18|TRBJ2-2|.|14
ASSPPRGANTGELF
>TRBV2|TRBJ2-5|.|13
ASTSRTSSAETQY
>TRBV7-2|TRBJ1-1|.|11
ASTQGAGTEAF
>TRBV14|TRBJ2-3|.|12
ASSQPTPGSVLY
>TRBV10-3|TRBJ1-1|.|12
AISTGGLNTEAF
>TRBV5-1|TRBJ1-3|.|10
ASSLGQNTIY
>TRBV4-2|TRBJ1-6|.|16
ASSQEEDSRYFNSPLH
>TRBV5-1|TRBJ1-5|.|11
ASSFSPDQPQH
>TRBV11-3|TRBJ2-5|.|12
ASSPRDTRETQY
>TRBV27|TRBJ2-1|.|12
ASSLNGGYNEQF
>TRBV11-3|TRBJ1-1|once|11
ASSVEEQGWAF
>TRBV7-2|TRBJ2-3|once|13
ASSTRLADPDTQY
>TRBV10-3|TRBJ1-1|.|12
AIGDRGGNTEAF
>TRBV4-3|TRBJ2-2|.|12
ASAPGTDTGELF
>TRBV5-6|TRBJ2-5|.|13
ASSLPGQGQETQY
>TRBV19|TRBJ2-7|.|11
ASSIGGPNEQY
>TRBV19|TRBJ1-2|.|13
ASSIGRGHMEFYT
>TRBV7-3|TRBJ1-3|once|13
ASSQTGTGGATIY
>TRBV6-4|TRBJ1-1|.|13
ASSTSGTGGAEAF
>TRBV7-2|TRBJ2-5|once|10
ASSFLKETQY
>TRBV6-1|TRBJ1-2|.|13
ASSEPGTGGWGYT
>TRBV27|TRBJ1-1|.|12
ASSLAGKNTEAF
>TRBV6-5|TRBJ2-2|.|11
ASSTQGYGELF
>TRBV2|TRBJ2-5|.|16
ASSFGTSGPGGRETQY
>TRBV28|TRBJ2-5|.|13
ASSSGGEGEETQY
>TRBV2|TRBJ2-1|.|13
ASRSIAIPYNEQF
>TRBV6-4|TRBJ2-3|.|13
ASSISGGAGDTQY
>TRBV7-9|TRBJ2-6|.|13
ASSLFGEGANVLT
>TRBV13|TRBJ1-2|.|13
ASSLDKGRGGGYT
>TRBV4-1|TRBJ2-3|few|15
ASSLEPLQGRTDTQY
>TRBV14|TRBJ1-6|once|16
ASSRDKMGGGRNSPLH
>TRBV11-2|TRBJ1-6|.|13
ASSLGAGGNSPLH
>TRBV7-2|TRBJ2-2|.|15
ASSPISGLGVTGELF
>TRBV7-2|TRBJ2-1|once|14
ASSPGTPPPNNEQF
>TRBV9|TRBJ2-2|once|14
ASSVGLAGDTGELF
>TRBV6-1|TRBJ1-5|.|12
ASTHRGDHQPQH
>TRBV5-1|TRBJ1-6|.|13
ASSLDTGGNSPLH
>TRBV5-1|TRBJ1-1|.|11
ASSLLRGTEAF
>TRBV6-6|TRBJ1-1|.|14
ASSYGGTGAGGGAF